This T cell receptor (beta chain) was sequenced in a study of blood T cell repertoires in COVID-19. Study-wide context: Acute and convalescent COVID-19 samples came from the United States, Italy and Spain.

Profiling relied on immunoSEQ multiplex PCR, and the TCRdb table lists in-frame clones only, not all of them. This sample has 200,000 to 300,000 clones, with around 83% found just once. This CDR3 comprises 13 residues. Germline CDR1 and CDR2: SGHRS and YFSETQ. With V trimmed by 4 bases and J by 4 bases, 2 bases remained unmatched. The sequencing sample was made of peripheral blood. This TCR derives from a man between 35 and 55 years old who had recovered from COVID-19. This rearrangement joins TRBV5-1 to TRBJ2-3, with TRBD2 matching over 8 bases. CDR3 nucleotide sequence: TGCGCCAGCAGCGAGGGACTAGCAGATACGCAGTATTTT. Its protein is CASSEGLADTQYF.